This T cell receptor beta chain was identified during a study of vaccination and CD4 T cells after COVID-19. Sequenced with the Oncomine TCR Beta short-read assay was DNA taken from cultured CD4+ T cells. Using its own MiXCR run on the PCR reads, TCRdb lists one record per CDR3 protein. Of 20,000 to 30,000 distinct CDR3 sequences in the sample, about three fifths are singletons; the top ten hold under 6.5%. Treatment of the sample: roughly ten-day PBMC culture with coronavirus spike peptide pools or control peptides (ViraFEST assay). Following expansion of antigen-specific T cells with peptide pools, ViraFEST then sequenced TCRs. The positive PCR dates, which preceded the US Alpha, Beta and Delta variants, fell between March and December 2020. The CDR3 contains 14 residues. From germline, CDR1 is GTSNPN and CDR2 SVGIG (reference sequence). V shed 0 bases and J shed 6 bases, with 12 bases lying between them.

A note on this clonotype: What it binds is not known.

Specimen: CD4+ T cells from blood, cultured in vitro. V and J are TRBV30 and TRBJ1-5, with D maybe TRBD1 (5 bases). The sequence was obtained from a human donor who had recovered from COVID-19. The CDR3 DNA follows: TGTGCCTGGAGTGTGGATGGGGGAGGTCAGCCCCAGCATTTT. Its protein product is CAWSVDGGGQPQHF.